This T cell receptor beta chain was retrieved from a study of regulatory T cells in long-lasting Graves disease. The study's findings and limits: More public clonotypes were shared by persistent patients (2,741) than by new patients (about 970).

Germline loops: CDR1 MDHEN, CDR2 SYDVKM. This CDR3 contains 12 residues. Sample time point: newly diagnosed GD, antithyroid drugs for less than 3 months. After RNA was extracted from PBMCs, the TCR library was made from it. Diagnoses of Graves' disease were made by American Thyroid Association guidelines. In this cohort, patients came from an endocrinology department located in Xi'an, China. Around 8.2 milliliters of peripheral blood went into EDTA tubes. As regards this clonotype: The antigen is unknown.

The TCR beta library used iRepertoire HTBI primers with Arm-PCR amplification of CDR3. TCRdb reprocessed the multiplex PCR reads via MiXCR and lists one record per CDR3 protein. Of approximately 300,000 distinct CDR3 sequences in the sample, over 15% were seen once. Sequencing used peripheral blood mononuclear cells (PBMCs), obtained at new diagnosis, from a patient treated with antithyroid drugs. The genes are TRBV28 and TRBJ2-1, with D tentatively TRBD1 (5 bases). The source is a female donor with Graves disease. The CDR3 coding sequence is TGTGGGTTCAGAACAGGCTACAATGAGCAGTTCTTC. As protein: CGFRTGYNEQFF.